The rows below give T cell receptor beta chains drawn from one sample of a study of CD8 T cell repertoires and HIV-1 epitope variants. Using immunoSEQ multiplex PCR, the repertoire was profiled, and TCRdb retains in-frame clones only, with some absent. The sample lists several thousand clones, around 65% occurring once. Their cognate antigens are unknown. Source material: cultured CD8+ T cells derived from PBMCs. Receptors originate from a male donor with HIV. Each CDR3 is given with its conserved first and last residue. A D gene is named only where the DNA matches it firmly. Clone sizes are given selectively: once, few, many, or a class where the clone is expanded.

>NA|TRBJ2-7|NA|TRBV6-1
TGTGCCAGCAGTGAAGTTCTAGGGGGGGCGAGGTACGAGCAGTACTTC
CASSEVLGGARYEQYF
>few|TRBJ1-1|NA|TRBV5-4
TGTGCCAGCAGCTATGGAACAGGGAGGAACACTGAAGCTTTCTTT
CASSYGTGRNTEAFF
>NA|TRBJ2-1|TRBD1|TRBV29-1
TGCAGCGTTAGCAAAGGGACAGGATCCTACAATGAGCAGTTCTTC
CSVSKGTGSYNEQFF
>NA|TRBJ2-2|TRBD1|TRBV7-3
TGTGCCAGCAGCCTACAGGGGTACACCGGGGAGCTGTTTTTT
CASSLQGYTGELFF
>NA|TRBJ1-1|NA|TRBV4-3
TGCGCCAGCAGCCAAGATCGGGGGACTGAAGCTTTCTTT
CASSQDRGTEAFF
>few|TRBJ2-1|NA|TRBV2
TGTGCCAGCAGTGAAGCGGGCGGCTACAATGAGCAGTTCTTC
CASSEAGGYNEQFF
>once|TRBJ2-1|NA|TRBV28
TGTGCCAGCAGACCTAGACAGCCTGATTACAATGAGCAGTTCTTC
CASRPRQPDYNEQFF
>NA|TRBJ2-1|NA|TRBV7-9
TGTGCCAGCAGCTTAGCGTCTGGCGGGATGCATGATGAGCAGTTCTTC
CASSLASGGMHDEQFF
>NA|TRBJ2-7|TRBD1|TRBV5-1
TGCGCCAGCAGCTTGGAGGGGGACAGGGGGGTGGGCGAGCAGTACTTC
CASSLEGDRGVGEQYF
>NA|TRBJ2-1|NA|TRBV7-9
TGTGCCAACAGCTTGGGCAGGGGAAATGAGCAGTTCTTC
CANSLGRGNEQFF
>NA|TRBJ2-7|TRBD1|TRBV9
TGTGCCAGCAGCGTAGTTGCGGGACAGGGTGTTCACGAGCAGTACTTC
CASSVVAGQGVHEQYF
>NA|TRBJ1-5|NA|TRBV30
TGTGCCCTTCGGGGTCTCAGCAATCAGCCCCAGCATTTT
CALRGLSNQPQHF
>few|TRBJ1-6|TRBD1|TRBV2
TGTGCCAGCAGTGACGATTGGACAGGGAATTCACCCCTCCACTTT
CASSDDWTGNSPLHF
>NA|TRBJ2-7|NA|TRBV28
TGTGCCAGCAGTTCACTAGTATCCTTAGACGAGCAGTACTTC
CASSSLVSLDEQYF
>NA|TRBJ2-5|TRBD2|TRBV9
TGTGCCAGCAGCGTAGCTTCGAGCGGGGGGGAGACCCAGTACTTC
CASSVASSGGETQYF
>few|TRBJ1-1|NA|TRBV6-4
TGTGCCAGCAGTGTCGATCAACAGGGAAAAGCTTTCTTT
CASSVDQQGKAFF
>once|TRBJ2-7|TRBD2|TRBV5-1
TGCGCCAGCAGCCTAGCGGGAGCGGTCCAGTACGAGCAGTACTTC
CASSLAGAVQYEQYF
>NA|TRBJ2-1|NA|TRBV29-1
TGCATCGCCCCGGACCTGAGCTCCTACAATGAGCAGTTCTTC
CIAPDLSSYNEQFF
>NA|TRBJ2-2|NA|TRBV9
TGTGCCAGCAGCTCAGGGGGGGACACCGGGGAGCTGTTTTTT
CASSSGGDTGELFF
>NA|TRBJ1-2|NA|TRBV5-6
TGTGCCAGCAGCTTGGCCGAGGTGAGAGGCTATGGCTACACCTTC
CASSLAEVRGYGYTF
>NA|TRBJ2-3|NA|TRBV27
TGTGCCAGCAGCCCTTTCCCAATAGGGACTTCGGATACGCAGTATTTT
CASSPFPIGTSDTQYF
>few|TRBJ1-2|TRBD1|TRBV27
TGTGCCAGCAGTGCGACAGGGGGCTTTGGCGGCTACACCTTC
CASSATGGFGGYTF
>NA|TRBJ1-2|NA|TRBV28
TGTGCCAGCAGTTTATCGGCAGGGATAGGTGGCTACACCTTC
CASSLSAGIGGYTF
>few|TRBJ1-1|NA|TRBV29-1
TGCAGCGAGGGGACCACTGAAGCTTTCTTT
CSEGTTEAFF
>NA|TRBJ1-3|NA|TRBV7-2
TGTGCCAGCAGCTTAGGATTAGGAGCTGGAAACACCATATATTTT
CASSLGLGAGNTIYF
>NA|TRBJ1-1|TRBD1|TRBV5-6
TGTGCCAGCAGCCTTGTAAGGGGGCACCATAGCGACACTGAAGCTTTCTTT
CASSLVRGHHSDTEAFF
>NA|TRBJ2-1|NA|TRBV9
TGTGCCAGCAGCGTAGGAGGCACTGAGCAGTTCTTC
CASSVGGTEQFF
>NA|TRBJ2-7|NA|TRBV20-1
TGCAGTGTCCTAGAGTCCGAGCAGTACTTC
CSVLESEQYF
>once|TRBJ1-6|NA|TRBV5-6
TGTGCCAGCAGCGGGACCGACAGTCGACCCCTCCACTTT
CASSGTDSRPLHF
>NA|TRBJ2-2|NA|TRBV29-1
TGCAGCGTTGTAGAGGGGAACACCGGGGAGCTGTTTTTT
CSVVEGNTGELFF
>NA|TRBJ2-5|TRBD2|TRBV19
TGTGCCAGTAGTATAGGAGAGAGCGGGGGGGCCGGAGAGACCCAGTACTTC
CASSIGESGGAGETQYF
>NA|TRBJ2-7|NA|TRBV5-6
TGTGCCAGCAGCCTGACAGGTTCCGCCTACGAGCAGTACTTC
CASSLTGSAYEQYF
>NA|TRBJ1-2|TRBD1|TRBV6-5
TGTGCCAGCAGTGTTGGACAGGGGCCCTTAGGCTACACCTTC
CASSVGQGPLGYTF
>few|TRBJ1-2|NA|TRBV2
TGTGCCAGCAGGGGGAATATCGCGTTCGGCTACACCTTC
CASRGNIAFGYTF
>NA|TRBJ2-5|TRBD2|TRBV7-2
TGCGCCAGCAGCTCCGGCGGGGGGGTCCAAGAGACCCAGTACTTC
CASSSGGGVQETQYF
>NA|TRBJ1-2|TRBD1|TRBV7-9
TGTGCCAGCAGTCGGGACAGTAACTATGGCTACACCTTC
CASSRDSNYGYTF
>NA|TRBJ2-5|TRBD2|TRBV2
TGTGCCAGCAGGGAGAGGCTAGCGGGTCAAGAGACCCAGTACTTC
CASRERLAGQETQYF
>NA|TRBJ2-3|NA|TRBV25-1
TGTGCCAGCACTCAGGGTACAGATACGCAGTATTTT
CASTQGTDTQYF
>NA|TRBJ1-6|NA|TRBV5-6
TGTGCCAGCAGCCAGGGGCAAGGGTTCGCCTATAATTCACCCCTCCACTTT
CASSQGQGFAYNSPLHF